This T cell receptor beta chain was retrieved from a study of T cells in localized non-small cell lung cancer. Findings and caveats of the study: Longer overall survival was associated with a higher density of T cells in the blood. In adjacent lung appeared a median 57 of the top 100 tumor clones. Uninvolved neighboring lung showed the greatest T cell clonality, exceeding tumor.

In each case, adjacent lung free of atypia was taken at least 2 cm from the tumor margin. There are 13 residues in the CDR3. Germline V gene sequence: CDR1 MNHGY, CDR2 SAAAGT. Trimming stripped 10 bases from V and 6 bases from J, with 16 bases between. This clone was counted between two and nine times. No antigen is known for it. The data were produced by immunoSEQ multiplex PCR, yet TCRdb's version contains in-frame clones alone and is incomplete. The sample lists 1,500 to 2,000 clones; 35% to 40% were seen once. Specimen: normal lung tissue next to the tumor, collected before any cancer treatment. This TCR derives from a female donor over 55 with stage II squamous cell lung carcinoma. The rearrangement joins TRBV6-8 to TRBJ2-1; tentatively, D is TRBD1 (5 bases). The CDR3 sequence is CAITQGDRNEQFF. Written as DNA, the CDR3 is TGTGCCATCACCCAGGGCGACCGCAATGAGCAGTTCTTC.